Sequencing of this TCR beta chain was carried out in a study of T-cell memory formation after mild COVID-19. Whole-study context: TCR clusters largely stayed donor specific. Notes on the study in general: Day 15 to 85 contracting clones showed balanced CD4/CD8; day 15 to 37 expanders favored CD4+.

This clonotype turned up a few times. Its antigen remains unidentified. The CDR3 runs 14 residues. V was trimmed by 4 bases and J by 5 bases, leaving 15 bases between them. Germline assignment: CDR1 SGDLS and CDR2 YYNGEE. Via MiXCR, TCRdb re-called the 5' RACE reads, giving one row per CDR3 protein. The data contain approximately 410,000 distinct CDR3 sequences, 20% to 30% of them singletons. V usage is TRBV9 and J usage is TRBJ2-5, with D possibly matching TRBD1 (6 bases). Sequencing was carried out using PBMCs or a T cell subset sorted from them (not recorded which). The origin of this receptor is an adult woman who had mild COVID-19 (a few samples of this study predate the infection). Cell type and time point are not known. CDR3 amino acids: CASSPDHREETQYF. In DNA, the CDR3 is TGTGCCAGCAGCCCAGACCACAGGGAGGAGACCCAGTACTTC.